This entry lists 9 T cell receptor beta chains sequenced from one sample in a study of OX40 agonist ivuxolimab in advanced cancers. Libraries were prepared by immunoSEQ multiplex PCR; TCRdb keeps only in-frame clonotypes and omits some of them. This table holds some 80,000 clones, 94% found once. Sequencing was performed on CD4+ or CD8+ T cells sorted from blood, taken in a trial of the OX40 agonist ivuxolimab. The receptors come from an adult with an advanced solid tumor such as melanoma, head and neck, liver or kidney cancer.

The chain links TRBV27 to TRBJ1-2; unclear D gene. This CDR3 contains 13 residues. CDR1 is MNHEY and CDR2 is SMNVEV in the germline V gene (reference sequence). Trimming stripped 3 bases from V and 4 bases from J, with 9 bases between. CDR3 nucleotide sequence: TGTGCCAGCAGTTTTGGGGTCAGCTATGGCTACACCTTC. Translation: CASSFGVSYGYTF.

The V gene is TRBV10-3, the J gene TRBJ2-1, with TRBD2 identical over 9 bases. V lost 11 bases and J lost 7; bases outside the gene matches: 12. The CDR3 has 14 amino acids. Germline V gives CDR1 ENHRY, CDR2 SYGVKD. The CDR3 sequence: CASQAGGSGNEQFF. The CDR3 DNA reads TGTGCCTCCCAAGCGGGAGGATCGGGGAATGAGCAGTTCTTC.

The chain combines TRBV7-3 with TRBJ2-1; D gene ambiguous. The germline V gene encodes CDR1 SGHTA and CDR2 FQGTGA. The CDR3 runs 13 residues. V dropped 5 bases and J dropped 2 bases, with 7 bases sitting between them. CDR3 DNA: TGTGCCAGCAGCCTAGAGACCTACAATGAGCAGTTCTTC. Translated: CASSLETYNEQFF.

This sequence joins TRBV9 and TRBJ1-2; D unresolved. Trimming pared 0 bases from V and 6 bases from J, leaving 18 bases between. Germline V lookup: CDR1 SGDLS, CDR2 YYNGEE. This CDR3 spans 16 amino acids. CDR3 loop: CASSVEFGWQADGYTF. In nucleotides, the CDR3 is TGTGCCAGCAGCGTAGAATTTGGGTGGCAGGCTGATGGCTACACCTTC. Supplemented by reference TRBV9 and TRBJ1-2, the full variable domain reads DSGVTQTPKHLITATGQRVTLRCSPRSGDLSVYWYQQSLDQGLQFLIQYYNGEERAKGNILERFSAQQFPDLHSELNLSSLELGDSALYFCASSVEFGWQADGYTFGSGTRLTVV.

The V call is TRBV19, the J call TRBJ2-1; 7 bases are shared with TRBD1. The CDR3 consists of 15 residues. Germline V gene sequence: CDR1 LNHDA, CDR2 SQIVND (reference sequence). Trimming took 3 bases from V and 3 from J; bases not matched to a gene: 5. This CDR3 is CASSIYGDSYNEQFF. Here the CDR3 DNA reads TGTGCCAGTAGTATCTACGGGGACAGCTACAATGAGCAGTTCTTC.

CDR3 DNA: TGCGCCAGCAGCTTGGGTGGGGGGTGGAACACTGAAGCTTTCTTT. Translation gives CASSLGGGWNTEAFF. The chain links TRBV5-1 to TRBJ1-1; tentatively, D is TRBD1 (5 bases). Between the trimmed V and J ends, which lost 0 bases and 1 base, there was a span of 10 bases. The CDR3 consists of 15 residues. Germline CDR1 is SGHRS and CDR2 is YFSETQ. Supplemented by reference TRBV5-1 and TRBJ1-1, the full variable domain reads KAGVTQTPRYLIKTRGQQVTLSCSPISGHRSVSWYQQTPGQGLQFLFEYFSETQRNKGNFPGRFSGRQFSNSRSEMNVSTLELGDSALYLCASSLGGGWNTEAFFGQGTRLTVV.

The CDR3 loop reads CASSLATRGRFPSYEQYF. CDR3 nucleotide sequence: TGTGCCAGCAGCTTAGCAACACGGGGGCGATTCCCTTCCTACGAGCAGTACTTC. The J gene is TRBJ2-7, the V gene TRBV11-2; D is perhaps TRBD1 or TRBD2 (6 bases each). Germline V CDR1 and CDR2: SGHAT, FQNNGV. CDR3 length: 18 residues. Trimming took 1 base from V and 1 from J, leaving 20 bases between them.

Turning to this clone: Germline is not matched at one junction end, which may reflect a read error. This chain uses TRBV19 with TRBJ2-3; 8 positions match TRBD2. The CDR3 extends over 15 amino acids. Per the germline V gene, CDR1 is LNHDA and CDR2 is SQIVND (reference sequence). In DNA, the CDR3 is TGTGCCAGTAGTCTAGAACCGGGAGGGCCAGATACGCAGTATTTT. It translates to CASSLEPGGPDTQYF.

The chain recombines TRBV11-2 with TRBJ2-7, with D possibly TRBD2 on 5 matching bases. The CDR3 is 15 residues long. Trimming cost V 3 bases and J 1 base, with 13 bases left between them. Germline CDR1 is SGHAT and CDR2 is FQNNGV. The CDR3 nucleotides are TGTGCCAGCAGCTTGAGGGCCGTGGGGTCCTACGAGCAGTACTTC. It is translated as CASSLRAVGSYEQYF.